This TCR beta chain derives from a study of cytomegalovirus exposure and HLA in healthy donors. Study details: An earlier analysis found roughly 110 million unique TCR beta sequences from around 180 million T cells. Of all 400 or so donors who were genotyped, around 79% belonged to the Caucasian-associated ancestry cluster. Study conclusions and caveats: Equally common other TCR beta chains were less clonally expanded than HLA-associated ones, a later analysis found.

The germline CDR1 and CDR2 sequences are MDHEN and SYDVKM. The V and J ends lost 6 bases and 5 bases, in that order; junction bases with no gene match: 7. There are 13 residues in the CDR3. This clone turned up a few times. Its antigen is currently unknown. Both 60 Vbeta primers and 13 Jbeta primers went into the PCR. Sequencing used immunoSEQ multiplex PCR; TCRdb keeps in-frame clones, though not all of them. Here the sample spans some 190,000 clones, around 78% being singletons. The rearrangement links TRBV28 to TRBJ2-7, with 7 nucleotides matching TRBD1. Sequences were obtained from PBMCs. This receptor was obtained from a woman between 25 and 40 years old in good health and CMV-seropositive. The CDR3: CASRSDRVHEQYF. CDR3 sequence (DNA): TGTGCCAGCAGATCCGACAGGGTCCACGAGCAGTACTTC.